These 32 T cell receptor beta chains originate from one sample sequenced in a study of tumor and adjacent non-tumor tissue in lung cancer. This sample's RNA came from whole unsorted tissue. More than 3 cm separated this lung sample from the edge of the tumor. A modified ARM-PCR protocol with three rounds of nested PCR amplified TCRbeta. TCRdb reanalysed the multiplex PCR reads using MiXCR and keeps one entry per CDR3 protein. The sample lists 90,000 to 100,000 distinct CDR3 sequences; 80% were seen once. The source material was distant non-tumor lung tissue. Receptors originate from a man between 60 and 75 years old with small cell lung cancer.

Points on this clonotype: This may be a read error: a much more frequent sequence differs by one nucleotide. V gene TRBV20-1 combines with J gene TRBJ2-2; 7 nucleotides align to TRBD1. Looked up from germline, CDR1 is DFQATT and CDR2 is SNEGSKA (reference sequence). The trim removed 8 bases at V and 3 bases at J, leaving 6 bases unmatched. The CDR3 sequence is 13 residues long. The CDR3 here is CSTITGDTGELFF. In DNA form, the CDR3 reads TGCAGTACTATAACAGGGGACACCGGGGAGCTGTTTTTT.

This chain connects TRBV4-1 to TRBJ2-5; D is perhaps TRBD1 (5 bases). Looked up from germline, CDR1 is MGHRA and CDR2 is YSYEKL. Trimming cost V 4 bases and J 4 bases, with 16 bases left between them. CDR3 size: 15 residues. The CDR3 nucleotides are TGCGCCAGCAGCCCAGGGTCGGGTGGCGGAGAGACCCAGTACTTC. This encodes CASSPGSGGGETQYF.

As regards this clonotype: The junction and the germline gene differ at one end; a read error may be behind it. This chain connects TRBV29-1 to TRBJ1-3, with D tentatively TRBD1 (6 bases). The length of the CDR3 is 18 residues. Germline CDR1 and CDR2: SQVTM and ANQGSEA. The CDR3 DNA reads as TGCAGCGCCTCGGGGATAAATAAGGCAGGGGTGGACGGAAATACCATATATTTT. Translating gives CSASGINKAGVDGNTIYF.

As concerns this clonotype: Likely a read error: the CDR3 ends without its conserved phenylalanine or tryptophan. The chain carries TRBV11-2 and TRBJ2-3; 11 bases line up with TRBD2. This CDR3 region has 14 residues. Germline V lookup: CDR1 SGHAT, CDR2 FQNNGV. The J segment lost 4 bases and the V segment lost 11 bases, leaving 8 bases of the junction unmatched. The CDR3 DNA sequence: TGTGCCGGCCACCTACTAGCGGGAGCAGATACGCAGTATTAT. Translating gives CAGHLLAGADTQYY.

As regards this clonotype: At one end the junction does not follow the germline gene, possibly because of a read error. V and J are TRBV10-1 and TRBJ1-3; no clear D. The length of the CDR3 is 13 residues. CDR1 is WNHNN and CDR2 is SYGVQD in the germline V gene (reference sequence). CDR3 in amino acids: CASTLDLGSTIYF. The DNA of the CDR3 is TGCGCCAGCACTCTGGACCTTGGAAGCACCATATATTTT.

Comments on this clonotype: A read error may produce the germline difference seen at one junction end. The chain has TRBV4-1 and TRBJ1-1; no clear D gene. Per germline, CDR1 MGHRA and CDR2 YSYEKL. This CDR3 contains 15 residues. The DNA of the CDR3 is TGTGCCAGCAGCCCACAGTTGGAAGCGAACACTGAAGCTTTCTTT. It encodes CASSPQLEANTEAFF.

As concerns this clonotype: A single base separates this from a much larger clone, so it may be a read error. The chain links TRBV20-1 to TRBJ1-2, with TRBD1 matching 9 bases. Germline CDR1 and CDR2: DFQATT and SNEGSKA (reference sequence). The CDR3 spans 15 residues. The V segment lost 4 bases and the J segment 4 bases; nucleotides outside the gene matches: 10. The CDR3 DNA reads TGCAGTGCTATTCAAGCGGGACAGGGTGTCTATGGCTACACCTTC. Its translation is CSAIQAGQGVYGYTF.

A note on this clonotype: At one end the junction does not follow the germline gene, possibly because of a read error. V usage is TRBV29-1 and J usage is TRBJ1-2, with 8 bases aligning to TRBD1. CDR3 length: 13 amino acids. Germline lookup yields CDR1 SQVTM and CDR2 ANQGSEA. CDR3 amino acids: CNVATGALYDYTF. CDR3 nucleotides: TGCAACGTCGCGACAGGGGCCTTATATGACTACACCTTC.

The rearrangement links TRBV12-3 or TRBV12-4 to TRBJ2-7, with D possibly TRBD2 on 6 matching bases. V was pared by 3 bases and J by 8 bases, with 17 bases between. CDR3 length equals 14 residues. The CDR3 region is CASSFGGGTAKQYF. The CDR3 coding sequence is TGTGCCAGCAGTTTCGGTGGGGGGACCGCCAAGCAGTACTTC.

Details on this clonotype: Given a much more abundant clone one base away, this may be a read error. The rearrangement uses TRBV28 and TRBJ2-7; 12 bases map to TRBD1. CDR3 length: 16 residues. The ends lost 5 bases at V and 4 bases at J; junction bases unmatched: 9. CDR1 is MDHEN and CDR2 is SYDVKM in the germline V gene. This CDR3 is CASSPPGTGGTYEQYF. CDR3 DNA sequence: TGTGCCAGCAGTCCCCCGGGGACAGGGGGCACTTACGAGCAGTACTTC.

Turning to this clonotype: One junction end does not reproduce the germline sequence, and a read error may be involved. J is TRBJ2-1 and V is TRBV6-5; D might be TRBD1 or TRBD2, each matching 5 bases. The CDR3 sequence is 15 residues long. CDR1 is MNHEY and CDR2 is SVGAGI in the germline V gene. CDR3 loop: CASSYSGGVGDDQFF. Here the CDR3 DNA reads TGTGCTAGCAGTTACTCTGGGGGAGTGGGTGATGATCAGTTCTTC.

As concerns this clonotype: One junction end disagrees with the germline gene, perhaps due to a read error. The chain recombines TRBV24-1 with TRBJ2-3; D not resolved. The CDR3 has 13 amino acids. Germline V gene sequence: CDR1 KGHDR, CDR2 SFDVKD. The CDR3 reads CATSDRSTNTQYF. The CDR3 coding sequence is TGTGCCACCAGTGATCGCTCCACAAATACGCAGTATTTT.

Regarding this clonotype: An end of the junction differs from the germline gene, which may be a read error. This sequence joins TRBV12-3 or TRBV12-4 and TRBJ2-1; D is ambiguous. This CDR3 has 12 residues. Here the CDR3 reads CVSSYTVVQQFF. The DNA of the CDR3 is TGTGTCAGCAGTTACACGGTTGTACAGCAGTTCTTC.

The chain joins TRBV10-2 to TRBJ2-4, with D perhaps being TRBD1 or TRBD2 (5 bases each). V lost 7 bases to trimming and J lost 8 bases, with 15 bases between them. CDR1 is WSHSY and CDR2 is SAAADI in the germline V gene. The CDR3 runs 13 residues. This CDR3 is CASIRDGRYIQYF. The CDR3 region has the DNA TGCGCCAGCATCCGGGACGGAAGATACATTCAGTACTTC.

The rearrangement joins TRBV20-1 to TRBJ2-1; TRBD2 aligns across 7 bases. V was clipped by 3 bases and J by 0 bases; unmatched bases: 11. CDR3 length equals 17 residues. Per the germline V gene, CDR1 is DFQATT and CDR2 is SNEGSKA (reference sequence). CDR3 amino acids: CSARGSLAGLSYNEQFF. The CDR3 nucleotides read TGCAGTGCTAGGGGATCTTTAGCGGGCCTCTCCTACAATGAGCAGTTCTTC.

Regarding this clonotype: Compared with germline, one end of the junction differs, possibly owing to a read error. The genes are TRBV11-2 and TRBJ2-1; TRBD1 is a possible D gene (5 bases). The CDR3 has 17 amino acids. Germline V lookup: CDR1 SGHAT, CDR2 FQNNGV. The CDR3 reads CANSLVTAQSSYNEELF. The CDR3 DNA sequence: TGTGCCAACAGCTTAGTGACAGCCCAGAGCTCCTACAATGAGGAGCTCTTC.

The chain employs TRBV11-2 and TRBJ1-1; D is uncertain. CDR1 SGHAT and CDR2 FQNNGV come from the germline V gene. CDR3 size: 13 residues. Trimming removed 6 bases at V and 8 bases at J, with 16 bases between. The DNA of the CDR3 is TGTGCCAGCAGACCTCGAAGTGAGCCAGAAGCTTTCTTT. Translation: CASRPRSEPEAFF.

This clonotype was counted a few times. A read error may be the cause here, since a much bigger clone is one base away. The chain recombines TRBV12-3 or TRBV12-4 with TRBJ1-1; TRBD1 might be the D (6 bases). V lost 5 bases, J lost 7 bases, and 17 bases lay in between. The CDR3 extends over 14 amino acids. Here the CDR3 reads CASSAGGGGIEAFF. The CDR3 DNA is TGTGCCAGCAGTGCCGGTGGGGGGGGCATTGAAGCTTTCTTT.

As regards this clonotype: This may stem from a read error, because a much larger clone lies one nucleotide away. The V and J genes are TRBV30 and TRBJ1-2, with a weak D call TRBD1 (5 bases). CDR1 and CDR2 from the germline V gene are GTSNPN and SVGIG (reference sequence). CDR3 length: 12 residues. Trimming cost V 4 bases and J 8 bases, with 14 bases left between them. CDR3 in amino acids: CAWTRDSWGYTF. The CDR3 DNA reads as TGTGCCTGGACTCGGGACTCGTGGGGCTACACCTTC.

To note about this clonotype: The junction does not match germline at one end; this may be a read error. This chain's CDR3 is CAASWMKELERIWCGERFF. Written as DNA, the CDR3 is TGTGCCGCCTCATGGATGAAGGAACTAGAGCGGATTTGGTGCGGTGAGCGGTTCTTC. This chain uses TRBV24-1 with TRBJ2-1; possible D gene TRBD2, 5 bases. The CDR3 loop spans 19 amino acids. From germline, CDR1 is KGHDR and CDR2 SFDVKD.

On this clonotype: An end of the junction differs from the germline gene, which may be a read error. The chain carries TRBV12-5 and TRBJ2-3, with no clear D. The CDR3 consists of 12 residues. The germline CDR1 and CDR2 sequences are LGHNT and FRNRAP. The chain's CDR3 is CGSGHREDRQYF. CDR3 DNA sequence: TGTGGTAGTGGCCACCGAGAAGATAGGCAGTATTTT. Supplemented by reference TRBV12-5 and TRBJ2-3, the full variable domain reads DARVTQTPRHKVTEMGQEVTMRCQPILGHNTVFWYRQTMMQGLELLAYFRNRAPLDDSGMPKDRFSAEMPDATLATLKIQPSEPRDSAVYFCGSGHREDRQYFGPGTRLTVL.

This clonotype occurred once. The junction differs from germline at one of its ends, possibly a read error. This chain links TRBV12-3 or TRBV12-4 with TRBJ2-3, with D perhaps TRBD2 (5 bases). The CDR3 is 17 amino acids. The CDR3 region is CASSLAGSDRGHDTQYF. The DNA for the CDR3 is TGTGCCAGCAGTTTAGCGGGATCGGACCGAGGGCACGATACACAGTATTTT.

A note on this clonotype: The junction shows a germline mismatch at one end, possibly a read error. V usage is TRBV11-2 and J usage is TRBJ1-2, with 8 bases that match TRBD1. Germline CDR1 SGHAT, CDR2 FQNNGV. CDR3 length equals 14 residues. The CDR3 region has the DNA TGTGCCAGCATGTTAGATCCAGGGGGCTATGTCTACACCTTC. Translated: CASMLDPGGYVYTF.

In the case of this clonotype: A read error is possible here, since a much larger clone lies one base away. This chain joins TRBV6-1 and TRBJ2-3; D is possibly TRBD2 (6 bases). The CDR3 contains 14 residues. Per germline, CDR1 MNHNS and CDR2 SASEGT. The CDR3 loop is CVRTGTLTTDTQYF. The CDR3 DNA reads as TGTGTCAGAACCGGGACTTTGACGACAGATACGCAGTATTTT.

Remarks on this clonotype: Here the CDR3 omits its conserved ending phenylalanine or tryptophan, so a read error is the likely source. The chain recombines TRBV7-3 with TRBJ2-1, with a tentative D call TRBD1 (6 bases). Germline V gene sequence: CDR1 SGHTA, CDR2 FQGTGA. This CDR3 is 16 amino acids long. CDR3 DNA: TGTGTCAGCAGTTTAACAGACAGGAAGGCGGGCAGTGAGCAGTTCTTA. Translated: CVSSLTDRKAGSEQFL.

On this clonotype: This may be a read error, as it is one base from a much larger clone. V and J are TRBV20-1 and TRBJ2-3; TRBD2 matches 12 bases. This CDR3 region has 16 residues. Germline V gene data show CDR1 as DFQATT and CDR2 as SNEGSKA (reference sequence). The V segment lost 6 bases and the J segment 2 bases; nucleotides outside the gene matches: 9. The CDR3 region has the DNA TGCAGTGCCTTCAAGCGGACTAGCGGGATCACAGATACGCAGTATTTT. Protein: CSAFKRTSGITDTQYF.

This clonotype was seen a handful of times. At one end the junction does not follow the germline gene, possibly because of a read error. J is TRBJ2-1 and V is TRBV11-2; D remains ambiguous. The CDR3 loop spans 14 amino acids. Germline lookup yields CDR1 SGHAT and CDR2 FQNNGV. CDR3 coding DNA: TGCGCCAGCAGCTTAAGACCCTCCTACAATAAGCAGTTCTTC. Residues: CASSLRPSYNKQFF. Together with reference TRBV11-2 and TRBJ2-1, the CDR3 gives the full variable domain: EAGVAQSPRYKIIEKRQSVAFWCNPISGHATLYWYQQILGQGPKLLIQFQNNGVVDDSQLPKDRFSAERLKGVDSTLKIQPAKLEDSAVYLCASSLRPSYNKQFFGPGTRLTVL.

Turning to this clonotype: The junction departs from the called germline gene at one end, perhaps through a read error. V is TRBV4-1 and J is TRBJ2-1, with D possibly matching TRBD1 (6 bases). Per the germline V gene, CDR1 is MGHRA and CDR2 is YSYEKL. The CDR3 runs 18 residues. CDR3 residues: CASSQDDTGHNYYNEQLF. DNA for the CDR3: TGCGCCAGCAGTCAGGATGATACGGGACACAACTACTACAATGAGCAGCTCTTC.

As to this clonotype: At one end, the junction sequence differs from germline, possibly due to a read error. The J gene is TRBJ2-1, the V gene TRBV20-1; no clear D gene. CDR3 length equals 15 residues. The germline CDR1 and CDR2 sequences are DFQATT and SNEGSKA (reference sequence). CDR3 DNA: TGCAATGCTAGAGACGAGTGGGGAATTGACAATGAGCAGTTCTTC. Translating gives CNARDEWGIDNEQFF.

To note about this clonotype: No conserved phenylalanine or tryptophan is present at the end of the CDR3, so a read error is the likely explanation. The DNA is omitted, as the CDR3 cannot be located on it reliably, and the CDR3 follows TCRdb's listing. This chain links TRBV4-1 with TRBJ2-7. Germline-derived CDR1 and CDR2 are MGHRA and YSYEKL. With termini counted, the CDR3 has 13 amino acids. The CDR3 spells CASSFARLYEHYI.

Worth noting for this clonotype: The CDR3 end shows no conserved phenylalanine or tryptophan, and so a read error is likely. The DNA is left out, because the CDR3 cannot be placed on it with certainty; the CDR3 is given as TCRdb lists it. CDR3 protein: CASSETTRGGSPLHL. V usage is TRBV5-6 and J usage is TRBJ1-6; the listed D gene, TRBD1, was not tested against the DNA. The CDR3 adds up to 15 amino acids, both ends counted. The germline CDR1 and CDR2 sequences are SGHDT and YYEEEE.

A remark on this clonotype: Here the CDR3 omits its conserved ending phenylalanine or tryptophan, so a read error is the likely source. This rearrangement joins TRBV20-1 to TRBJ2-1, with D possibly TRBD2 on 5 matching bases. The V end lost 1 base, the J end lost 13 bases, and 23 bases lay between the germline ends. The CDR3 is made up of 15 amino acids. Germline CDR1 is DFQATT and CDR2 is SNEGSKA (reference sequence). This CDR3 reads CSARGILEGTYDQFY. DNA for the CDR3: TGCAGTGCTAGAGGTATACTAGAGGGAACTTACGACCAGTTCTAC.